These T cell receptor beta chains were read from a single sample in a study of blood T cell repertoires in COVID-19. The data were produced by immunoSEQ multiplex PCR, yet TCRdb's version contains in-frame clones alone and is incomplete. The data contain 140,000 or so clones, 84% of them singletons. Specimen: peripheral blood. These receptors were taken from a man between 25 and 39 years old with COVID-19, enrolled during active disease. Each CDR3 is given with its conserved first and last residue. Each record gives: D gene, J gene, clone size, V gene, CDR3 DNA, CDR3 protein. A D gene is named only where the DNA matches it firmly. For some rows the clone size is stated as once, few or many, or as a class when expanded; others skip it.

>.|TRBJ1-6|.|TRBV6-4
TGTGCCAGCAGCCCGGGGGCCGGGGGGTCACCCCTCCACTTT
CASSPGAGGSPLHF
>.|TRBJ1-1|once|TRBV3-1/TRBV3-2
TGTGCCAGCAGCGCCCGGGGACTACTCCTCTTT
CASSARGLLLF
>.|TRBJ2-3|.|TRBV6-5
TGTGCCAGCATTACAGGGTACATCACAGATACGCAGTATTTT
CASITGYITDTQYF
>.|TRBJ1-1|.|TRBV19
TGTGCCAGTAGTGCTCGAGTCAGGGACACTGAAGCTTTCTTT
CASSARVRDTEAFF
>.|TRBJ1-5|.|TRBV4-2
TGTGCCAGCAGCCAAGAAACAGGAGCTAGCAATCAGCCCCAGCATTTT
CASSQETGASNQPQHF
>TRBD1|TRBJ1-5|.|TRBV6-2/TRBV6-3
TGTGCCAGCAGTTCCTACCGGGACAGGGCCTCCAATCAGCCCCAGCATTTT
CASSSYRDRASNQPQHF
>.|TRBJ2-1|.|TRBV5-1
TGCGCCAGCAGCTTGGTGGCACGCTCCTACAATGAGCAGTTCTTC
CASSLVARSYNEQFF
>TRBD1|TRBJ1-5|.|TRBV6-2/TRBV6-3
TGTGCCAGCAGTGGCACAGGGGGCTGGCAGCCCCAGCATTTT
CASSGTGGWQPQHF
>.|TRBJ1-1|.|TRBV20-1
TGCAGTGCTAGTGCCGGGGAAGGGACTGAAGCTTTCTTT
CSASAGEGTEAFF
>TRBD1|TRBJ2-7|.|TRBV28
TGTGCCAGCAGTAGCCCCGGGACAGGGGGGAGGGAGCAGTACTTC
CASSSPGTGGREQYF
>TRBD1|TRBJ1-2|.|TRBV12-5
TGTGCTAGTGGTTTTCCCTCAGGGGGTCACTATGGCTACACCTTC
CASGFPSGGHYGYTF